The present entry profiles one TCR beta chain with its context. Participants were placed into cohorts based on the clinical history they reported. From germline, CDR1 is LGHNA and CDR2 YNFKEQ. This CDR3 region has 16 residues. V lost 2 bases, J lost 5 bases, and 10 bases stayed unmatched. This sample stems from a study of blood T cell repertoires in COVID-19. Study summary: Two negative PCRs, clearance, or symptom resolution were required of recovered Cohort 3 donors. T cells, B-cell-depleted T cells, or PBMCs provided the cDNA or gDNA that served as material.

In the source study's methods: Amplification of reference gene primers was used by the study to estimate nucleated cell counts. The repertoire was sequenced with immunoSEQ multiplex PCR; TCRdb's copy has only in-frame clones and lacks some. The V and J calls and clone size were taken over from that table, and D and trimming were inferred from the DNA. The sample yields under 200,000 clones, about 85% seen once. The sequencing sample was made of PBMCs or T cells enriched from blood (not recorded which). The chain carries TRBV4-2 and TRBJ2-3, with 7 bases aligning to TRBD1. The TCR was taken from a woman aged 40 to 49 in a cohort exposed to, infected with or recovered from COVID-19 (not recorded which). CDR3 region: CASSQNRGIFGDTQYF. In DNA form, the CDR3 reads TGTGCCAGCAGCCAAAACAGGGGAATATTTGGAGATACGCAGTATTTT.